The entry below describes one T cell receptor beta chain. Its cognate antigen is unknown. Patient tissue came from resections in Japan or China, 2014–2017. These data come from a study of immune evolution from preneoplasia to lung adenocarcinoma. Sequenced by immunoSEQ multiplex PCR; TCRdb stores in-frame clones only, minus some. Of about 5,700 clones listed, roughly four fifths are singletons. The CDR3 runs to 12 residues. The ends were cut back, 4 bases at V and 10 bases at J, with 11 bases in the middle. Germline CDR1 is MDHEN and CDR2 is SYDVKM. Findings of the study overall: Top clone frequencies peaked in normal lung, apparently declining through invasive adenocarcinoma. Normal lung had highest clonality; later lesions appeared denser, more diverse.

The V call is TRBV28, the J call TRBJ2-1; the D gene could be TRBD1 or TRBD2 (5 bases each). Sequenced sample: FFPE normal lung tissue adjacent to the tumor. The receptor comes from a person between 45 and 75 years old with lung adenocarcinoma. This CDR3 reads CASSSPGTEQFF. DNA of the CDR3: TGTGCCAGCAGTTCTCCGGGGACCGAGCAGTTCTTC.